The 10 T cell receptor beta chains reported below all come from one sample, sequenced in a study of monozygotic twins with inflammatory bowel disease. One entry per CDR3 protein, without DNA, is what TCRdb gives after re-calling the 5' RACE reads. This table holds about 150,000 distinct CDR3 sequences. The sequenced sample consisted of blood. These receptors came from a human donor with ulcerative colitis or Crohn's disease, or a healthy co-twin of an affected twin (not recorded which).

The chain carries TRBV11-2 and TRBJ1-6; TCRdb gives TRBD1 as the D gene, but with no DNA this cannot be confirmed. The V gene's germline CDR1 is SGHAT and CDR2 FQNNGV. CDR3 length equals 15 residues. CDR3 region: CASSARQGANSPLHF.

The chain uses TRBV25-1 and TRBJ1-1; TCRdb calls TRBD1, which cannot be checked without DNA. Germline V gene lookup returns CDR1 MGHDK and CDR2 SYGVNS. There are 14 residues in the CDR3. The CDR3 sequence: CASSNRGGNTEAFF.

This chain connects TRBV15 to TRBJ1-1. The CDR3 totals 12 residues. Germline V gene sequence: CDR1 LNHNV, CDR2 YYDKDF (reference sequence). The CDR3 loop is CATSREGLSAFF. The full variable domain, completed using reference TRBV15 and TRBJ1-1, is DAMVIQNPRYQVTQFGKPVTLSCSQTLNHNVMYWYQQKSSQAPKLLFHYYDKDFNNEADTPDNFQSRRPNTSFCFLDIRSPGLGDTAMYLCATSREGLSAFFGQGTRLTVV.

This chain connects TRBV7-2 to TRBJ1-1. Germline V gene sequence: CDR1 SGHTA, CDR2 FQGNSA. This CDR3 comprises 15 residues. The CDR3 spells CASSLASAANTEAFF. Together with reference TRBV7-2 and TRBJ1-1, the CDR3 gives the full variable domain: GAGVSQSPSNKVTEKGKDVELRCDPISGHTALYWYRQSLGQGLEFLIYFQGNSAPDKSGLPSDRFSAERTGGSVSTLTIQRTQQEDSAVYLCASSLASAANTEAFFGQGTRLTVV.

This chain's CDR3 is CSASLPRLAVGETQYF. J is TRBJ2-5 and V is TRBV20-1; TCRdb's D call of TRBD2 is untestable without DNA. This CDR3 comprises 16 residues. CDR1 and CDR2 (germline): DFQATT, SNEGSKA (reference sequence).

This sequence joins TRBV6-1 and TRBJ2-3; no DNA is available, so the TRBD2 call from TCRdb remains unchecked. Germline-derived CDR1 and CDR2 are MNHNS and SASEGT. CDR3 length: 17 residues. The CDR3 sequence is CASSSWTSGTNTDTQYF.

This chain's CDR3 is CASSQLAGPGGELFF. This chain uses TRBV7-2 with TRBJ2-2; no DNA is available, so the TRBD2 call from TCRdb remains unchecked. This CDR3 spans 15 amino acids. Germline assignment: CDR1 SGHTA and CDR2 FQGNSA.

V and J are TRBV14 and TRBJ2-7; no DNA is available, so the TRBD2 call from TCRdb remains unchecked. This CDR3 is 16 amino acids long. Germline loops: CDR1 SGHDN, CDR2 FVKESK. The CDR3 loop reads CASSQDRASISYEQYF.

The chain joins TRBV6-5 to TRBJ2-7; TCRdb proposes TRBD2, but this gene call is untestable without DNA. The CDR3 has 16 residues. Germline V gene data show CDR1 as MNHEY and CDR2 as SVGAGI. The CDR3 loop reads CASSYSMWTSGSEQYF.

The J gene is TRBJ2-4, the V gene TRBV25-1. Per the germline V gene, CDR1 is MGHDK and CDR2 is SYGVNS. CDR3 length: 11 amino acids. CDR3 protein: CASSAMTLQYF.